The T cell receptor beta chain described here comes from a study of cytomegalovirus exposure and HLA in healthy donors. Study-wide results and caveats: It was shown in a later analysis that HLA-associated TCR beta chains were more clonally expanded than other, equally common chains. Only CMV serostatus was available as immune exposure information.

Note on this clone: What it binds is unknown.

The CDR3 sequence is 15 residues long. The V and J ends lost 7 bases and 6 bases respectively, with 18 bases between them. Germline CDR1 is SNHLY and CDR2 is FYNNEI. PCR primers comprised 60 Vbeta and 13 Jbeta primers. Sequenced by immunoSEQ multiplex PCR; TCRdb stores in-frame clones only, minus some. The sample consists of 200,000 to 250,000 clones, approximately 80% of them appearing once. The study sampled nominally healthy donors, though unrecorded immune exposures were likely. The chain uses TRBV2 and TRBJ2-2, with D perhaps TRBD1 (5 bases). The sequence was collected from a boy between 2 and 15 years old in good health and CMV-seronegative. Sample: PBMCs. The CDR3 nucleotides are TGTGCCAGCAACCCAGGACCCCAGGGCTCCGGGGAGCTGTTTTTT. This gives the protein CASNPGPQGSGELFF.